This TCR beta chain was obtained from a study of shared clonotypes between healthy human individuals. The CDR3 has 11 residues. Germline values: CDR1 MNHNY, CDR2 SVGAGI (reference sequence). V was trimmed by 5 bases and J by 1 base, leaving 2 bases between them. CD45RO-negative, CCR7-selected cells formed the naive CD8 fraction, which excluded terminally differentiated effector memory CD45RA+ cells. Overall study results and limits: Generally, naive subsets (rather than memory subsets) showed larger estimated richness.

A word on this clone: Its antigen is not identified.

Profiled with immunoSEQ multiplex PCR; TCRdb holds only in-frame clones, not every one. The table shows about 2 million clones, with about 95% occurring only once. The sample comprised naive CD8+ T cells sorted from blood. The chain has TRBV6-6 and TRBJ2-5; D remains unclear. This receptor was taken from a man aged 18-30 years in good health. The CDR3 DNA reads as TGTGCCAGCAGTAGCCAAGAGACCCAGTACTTC. This gives the protein CASSSQETQYF.